This passage covers 26 T cell receptor beta chains from one sample sequenced in a study of CD8 T cells in Susac syndrome. Random hexamers were used to reverse transcribe an amount of roughly 0.45 to 1 ug RNA. MiXCR, run by TCRdb on the immunoSEQ multiplex PCR reads, gives a single entry per CDR3 protein. The sample yields 85,000 to 130,000 distinct CDR3 sequences, 94% seen once. Sample: CD8+ T cells from PBMCs. The receptors stem from a human donor with Susac syndrome.

Regarding this clonotype: The junction and the germline gene differ at one end; a read error may be behind it. The rearrangement uses TRBV12-5 and TRBJ1-1; D not certain. Germline CDR1 is LGHNT and CDR2 is FRNRAP. The length of the CDR3 is 15 residues. CDR3 loop: CASGLGDGMNTEAFF. In nucleotides, the CDR3 is TGTGCTAGCGGTTTGGGTGATGGGATGAACACTGAAGCTTTCTTT.

The chain uses TRBV5-4 and TRBJ2-2; 11 bases fit TRBD2. The germline V gene encodes CDR1 SGHNT and CDR2 YYREEE (reference sequence). V trimming: 5 bases; J trimming: 3 bases; junction bases outside the gene matches: 6. This CDR3 has 16 residues. CDR3 nucleotide sequence: TGTGCCAGCAGATACGGGACTAGCGGATACACCGGGGAGCTGTTTTTT. This sequence encodes CASRYGTSGYTGELFF.

The chain has TRBV5-1 and TRBJ1-1; a possible D gene is TRBD1 (5 bases). V was cut by 1 base and J by 6 bases, with 13 bases left in between. CDR1 is SGHRS and CDR2 is YFSETQ in the germline V gene. The CDR3 runs to 14 residues. CDR3 residues: CASSLYGDHAEAFF. The CDR3 nucleotides are TGCGCCAGCAGCTTGTATGGGGACCACGCTGAAGCTTTCTTT.

The CDR3 spells CATSRDSTDYEQYF. CDR3 nucleotide sequence: TGTGCCACCAGCAGAGACTCGACAGACTACGAGCAGTACTTC. V usage is TRBV15 and J usage is TRBJ2-7; TRBD1 is a possible D gene (5 bases). V lost 0 bases, J lost 3 bases, and 9 bases lay in between. The V gene's germline CDR1 is LNHNV and CDR2 YYDKDF (reference sequence). There are 14 residues in the CDR3.

V usage is TRBV29-1 and J usage is TRBJ1-2; 8 bases fit TRBD1. The CDR3 is made up of 14 amino acids. Losses at the gene ends were 6 bases for V and 1 base for J; bases not matched to a gene: 7. CDR1 and CDR2 from the germline V gene are SQVTM and ANQGSEA. CDR3 DNA sequence: TGCAGCGTCGCCCTTGGACAGGGTAACTATGGCTACACCTTC. Protein sequence: CSVALGQGNYGYTF.

CDR3 DNA sequence: TGTGCCAGCCGACAGTTCCTAGAGACCCAGTACTTC. It translates to CASRQFLETQYF. The V and J genes are TRBV2 and TRBJ2-5; tentative D call: TRBD1 (5 bases). CDR3 size: 12 residues. Germline V lookup: CDR1 SNHLY, CDR2 FYNNEI. V gave up 8 bases and J gave up 4 bases, with 11 bases separating them.

This clonotype was found a few times. J is TRBJ2-5 and V is TRBV10-3, with D possibly being TRBD1 (5 bases). The CDR3 has 14 residues. CDR1 is ENHRY, CDR2 SYGVKD, per germline. V lost 1 base and J lost 6, with 12 bases in between. The CDR3 DNA sequence: TGTGCCATCAGTGAGTACCAGGGTGGCAAGACCCAGTACTTC. Translated: CAISEYQGGKTQYF.

The chain is built from TRBV5-1 and TRBJ2-7; no definite D call. Germline-derived CDR1 and CDR2 are SGHRS and YFSETQ. V dropped 0 bases and J dropped 1 base, with 14 bases sitting between them. The CDR3 has 16 amino acids. CDR3 sequence: CASSLAEPRASYEQYF. As DNA, the CDR3 is TGCGCCAGCAGCTTGGCTGAACCGCGCGCGTCCTACGAGCAGTACTTC.

This chain joins TRBV7-8 and TRBJ1-5, with 7 bases aligning to TRBD1. The CDR3 consists of 15 residues. The ends lost 1 base at V and 3 bases at J; junction bases unmatched: 3. Germline CDR1 reads SGHVS; CDR2 reads FQNEAQ. Here the CDR3 DNA reads TGTGCCAGCAGCTTAGGGGGACAGCTCAATCAGCCCCAGCATTTT. Translating gives CASSLGGQLNQPQHF.

This clonotype was counted once. The chain is built from TRBV12-3 or TRBV12-4 and TRBJ2-2; D call uncertain. This CDR3 contains 12 residues. V shed 4 bases and J shed 7 bases, with 7 bases lying between them. In DNA form, the CDR3 reads TGTGCCAGCAGTTCCCTTGGCGGGGAGCTGTTTTTT. It encodes CASSSLGGELFF.

The CDR3 bases are TGCAGCGTTGAGGGACTAGCGGGTTTAAGCTCCTACAATGAGCAGTTCTTC. As protein: CSVEGLAGLSSYNEQFF. The rearrangement links TRBV29-1 to TRBJ2-1; 12 bases fit TRBD2. The CDR3 loop spans 17 amino acids. After removal of 3 bases from V and 0 bases from J, the junction contained 6 bases not matched to a gene. Germline V lookup: CDR1 SQVTM, CDR2 ANQGSEA.

The rearrangement links TRBV7-6 to TRBJ2-7; 7 bases map to TRBD1. CDR1 is SGHVS, CDR2 FNYEAQ, per germline. V lost 4 bases, J lost 0 bases, and 3 bases stayed unmatched. The CDR3 runs 14 residues. DNA for the CDR3: TGTGCCAGCAGCTACAGGGGCCTCTCCTACGAGCAGTACTTC. It encodes CASSYRGLSYEQYF. The variable domain in full, with the rest retrieved from reference TRBV7-6 and TRBJ2-7, is GAGVSQSPRYKVTKRGQDVALRCDPISGHVSLYWYRQALGQGPEFLTYFNYEAQQDKSGLPNDRFSAERPEGSISTLTIQRTEQRDSAMYRCASSYRGLSYEQYFGPGTRLTVT.

The rearrangement joins TRBV7-3 to TRBJ2-1; D gene ambiguous. This CDR3 is built from 13 residues. Germline V gene lookup returns CDR1 SGHTA and CDR2 FQGTGA. Trimming pared 3 bases from V and 4 bases from J, leaving 7 bases between. Written as DNA, the CDR3 is TGTGCCAGCAGCTTCGGCGGATACAATGAGCAGTTCTTC. This translates into CASSFGGYNEQFF.

V gene TRBV20-1 combines with J gene TRBJ2-5; a possible D gene is TRBD1 (6 bases). Germline CDR1 and CDR2: DFQATT and SNEGSKA (reference sequence). The CDR3 has 13 residues. V dropped 3 bases and J dropped 7 bases, with 15 bases sitting between them. This chain's CDR3 is CSARDRSQGTQYF. In DNA, the CDR3 is TGCAGTGCTAGGGACAGATCACAGGGGACCCAGTACTTC.

This clonotype was recorded once. The genes are TRBV27 and TRBJ1-6, with D possibly matching TRBD1 (5 bases). V lost 3 bases to trimming and J lost 9 bases, with 9 bases between them. This CDR3 spans 13 amino acids. Germline V gene lookup returns CDR1 MNHEY and CDR2 SMNVEV (reference sequence). CDR3: CASSFLGGSPLHF. CDR3 in DNA: TGTGCCAGCAGTTTCCTTGGGGGTTCACCCCTCCACTTT.

This chain links TRBV7-8 with TRBJ2-3, with 11 bases aligning to TRBD2. Germline V lookup: CDR1 SGHVS, CDR2 FQNEAQ. The CDR3 consists of 18 residues. The trim removed 1 base at V and 3 bases at J, leaving 9 bases unmatched. CDR3 in amino acids: CASSLVLTASGGTDTQYF. The CDR3 DNA reads TGTGCCAGCAGCTTAGTCCTCACCGCTAGCGGGGGGACAGATACGCAGTATTTT. The whole variable domain, filled in from reference TRBV7-8 and TRBJ2-3, reads GAGVSQSPRYKVAKRGQDVALRCDPISGHVSLFWYQQALGQGPEFLTYFQNEAQLDKSGLPSDRFFAERPEGSVSTLKIQRTQQEDSAVYLCASSLVLTASGGTDTQYFGPGTRLTVL.

The J gene is TRBJ2-5, the V gene TRBV5-1; TRBD2 aligns across 7 bases. Germline-derived CDR1 and CDR2 are SGHRS and YFSETQ. J was trimmed by 2 bases and V by 1 base; bases with no gene match: 2. CDR3 length: 14 residues. The CDR3 reads CASSLRGEQETQYF. CDR3 DNA sequence: TGCGCCAGCAGCTTGCGGGGGGAGCAAGAGACCCAGTACTTC.

The chain employs TRBV9 and TRBJ1-2; D is undetermined. The germline V gene has CDR1 SGDLS and CDR2 YYNGEE. The V and J ends lost 5 bases and 0 bases respectively, with 14 bases between them. The CDR3 runs to 15 residues. CDR3 region: CASRATGSANYGYTF. The DNA of the CDR3 is TGTGCCAGCAGAGCTACGGGGTCGGCTAACTATGGCTACACCTTC. The variable domain in full, completed from reference TRBV9 and TRBJ1-2, reads DSGVTQTPKHLITATGQRVTLRCSPRSGDLSVYWYQQSLDQGLQFLIQYYNGEERAKGNILERFSAQQFPDLHSELNLSSLELGDSALYFCASRATGSANYGYTFGSGTRLTVV.

CDR3 coding DNA: TGTGCCAGCAGCCAAAACCCGGCTCAGGTCCGCTATGGCTACACCTTC. It specifies CASSQNPAQVRYGYTF. V gene TRBV3-1 combines with J gene TRBJ1-2, with unresolved D. This CDR3 comprises 16 residues. V was trimmed by 2 bases and J by 4 bases, leaving 17 bases between them. The germline V gene has CDR1 LGHDT and CDR2 YNNKEL (reference sequence).

This chain uses TRBV27 with TRBJ2-5; a weak D match, TRBD1 (6 bases). Germline V CDR1 and CDR2: MNHEY, SMNVEV (reference sequence). Trimming cost V 1 base and J 4 bases, with 10 bases left between them. The CDR3 spans 14 residues. The CDR3 is CASSLWGRGETQYF. DNA for the CDR3: TGTGCCAGCAGTTTATGGGGGCGTGGAGAGACCCAGTACTTC.

The V and J genes are TRBV3-1 and TRBJ1-1, with D unresolved. V dropped 0 bases and J dropped 3 bases, with 8 bases sitting between them. CDR3 length equals 14 residues. Germline V gene sequence: CDR1 LGHDT, CDR2 YNNKEL (reference sequence). The CDR3 DNA reads as TGTGCCAGCAGCCAAGAACGGAAGTACACTGAAGCTTTCTTT. It yields the protein CASSQERKYTEAFF.

J is TRBJ2-7 and V is TRBV13; D may be TRBD2 (5 bases). V was cut by 3 bases and J by 2 bases, with 8 bases left in between. The CDR3 extends over 13 amino acids. Germline values: CDR1 PRHDT, CDR2 FYEKMQ (reference sequence). For the CDR3, the DNA is TGTGCCAGCAGCTTCGGGGAAACCTACGAGCAGTACTTC. Protein: CASSFGETYEQYF.

The genes are TRBV7-9 and TRBJ2-1; D is undetermined. V gave up 5 bases and J gave up 3 bases, with 8 bases separating them. CDR3 size: 13 residues. Germline CDR1 and CDR2: SEHNR and FQNEAQ (reference sequence). In DNA form, the CDR3 reads TGTGCCAGCAGCGACCCTAACTACAATGAGCAGTTCTTC. It yields the protein CASSDPNYNEQFF.

This chain links TRBV2 with TRBJ2-7; D uncertain. This CDR3 has 11 residues. The germline V gene encodes CDR1 SNHLY and CDR2 FYNNEI. V was clipped by 8 bases and J by 3 bases, with 8 bases between them. CDR3 protein: CASFTVYEQYF. DNA of the CDR3: TGTGCCAGCTTTACAGTCTACGAGCAGTACTTC.

The V call is TRBV7-2, the J call TRBJ2-3; 9 bases fit TRBD2. Germline V CDR1 and CDR2: SGHTA, FQGNSA. The CDR3 has 15 residues. Germline trimming cut 5 bases from V and 1 base from J; bases unmatched to any gene: 4. CDR3 nucleotide sequence: TGTGCCAGCAGCCGACTAGCGGACCGCACAGATACGCAGTATTTT. Residues: CASSRLADRTDTQYF.

This sequence joins TRBV29-1 and TRBJ2-2; D might be TRBD1 (6 bases). This CDR3 spans 14 amino acids. Germline lookup yields CDR1 SQVTM and CDR2 ANQGSEA. Trimming left V 6 bases short and J 4 bases short, with 15 bases between. The CDR3 coding sequence is TGCAGCGTCGACACAGGGTTGGGCACCGGGGAGCTGTTTTTT. Residues: CSVDTGLGTGELFF.